This TCR beta chain originates from a study of T cell repertoires in ileal Crohn's disease. Notes on the study in general: All patients with clonality above 26.8% had endoscopic recurrence.

About this clone itself: The antigen is unknown.

TCRB immunosequencing input was about 0.55 micrograms of biopsy DNA per sample. The data were produced by immunoSEQ multiplex PCR, yet TCRdb's version contains in-frame clones alone and is incomplete. The sample includes under 20,000 clones, less than 90% of them seen just once. The clonotype originates from an adult with Crohn's disease. Sequencing was done on a sample of ileal tissue.

This chain's CDR3 is CASSLDRGGEQYF. CDR3 DNA sequence: TGTGCCAGCAGCTTAGACAGGGGGGGGGAGCAGTACTTC. V gene TRBV7-2 combines with J gene TRBJ2-7, with D possibly TRBD1 on 8 matching bases. V lost 1 base and J lost 7, with 11 bases in between. CDR3 length: 13 residues. Looked up from germline, CDR1 is SGHTA and CDR2 is FQGNSA.